Below are 21 T cell receptor beta chains sequenced from a single sample in a study of human T cells and chemical hapten exposure. TCRdb re-analysed the RACE reads in MiXCR, keeping a single row per CDR3 protein. The sample yields approximately 60,000 distinct CDR3 sequences, about 11% seen once. The time point is: pre-sensitization, week 0. Treatment in this sample: therapeutic diphenylcyclopropenone sensitization with weekly scalp DPC. The input for sequencing was whole blood, taken in connection with sensitization to the hapten diphenylcyclopropenone (DPC). These receptors originate from a woman aged 35 to 49 with alopecia areata. Some clones in this sample may be carry-over from other donors' samples.

This clonotype was recorded many times. The chain recombines TRBV20-1 with TRBJ2-1; 9 bases are shared with TRBD2. V lost 5 bases to trimming and J lost 6 bases; unmatched junction nucleotides: 11. The CDR3 spans 15 residues. Germline CDR1 and CDR2: DFQATT and SNEGSKA (reference sequence). DNA of the CDR3: TGCAGTGCTGTACGAATAGCGGGAGCGGGCAATGAGCAGTTCTTC. The encoded protein is CSAVRIAGAGNEQFF.

This clonotype was counted ten times or more. The rearrangement joins TRBV16 to TRBJ1-5; D is possibly TRBD1 (5 bases). CDR3 length: 14 amino acids. The V end lost 1 base, the J end lost 4 bases, and 8 bases lay between the germline ends. Germline CDR1 reads KGHSY; CDR2 reads FQNENV. In DNA, the CDR3 is TGTGCCAGCAGCCAATGGGACGGGAATCAGCCCCAGCATTTT. Protein product: CASSQWDGNQPQHF.

This clonotype was counted ten times or more. In DNA, the CDR3 is TGTGCCAGCAGCTACCCAAACGGGACGTACTCCTACGAGCAGTACTTC. It encodes CASSYPNGTYSYEQYF. The chain recombines TRBV11-2 with TRBJ2-7, with D perhaps matching TRBD1 or TRBD2 (5 bases each). This CDR3 spans 16 amino acids. The germline V gene has CDR1 SGHAT and CDR2 FQNNGV. V lost 4 bases, J lost 0 bases, and 16 bases lay in between.

In its sample, this clonotype was seen many times. CDR3 coding DNA: TGTGCCAGCAGCATAGGAATAGCGGGGGGGAGCGACGAGCAGTACTTC. Translated, it gives CASSIGIAGGSDEQYF. This rearrangement joins TRBV7-9 to TRBJ2-7; TRBD2 agrees at 11 bases. CDR1 is SEHNR and CDR2 is FQNEAQ in the germline V gene (reference sequence). Germline trimming cut 5 bases from V and 5 bases from J; bases unmatched to any gene: 11. The length of the CDR3 is 16 residues.

The chain employs TRBV7-6 and TRBJ2-1, with D perhaps matching TRBD2 (6 bases). V gave up 4 bases and J gave up 0 bases, with 13 bases separating them. The CDR3 has 16 residues. The V gene's germline CDR1 is SGHVS and CDR2 FNYEAQ. This CDR3 is CASSSAAGSSYNEQFF. The CDR3, as DNA: TGTGCCAGCAGCTCAGCGGCCGGGAGCTCCTACAATGAGCAGTTCTTC.

This clonotype was recorded at least ten times. The chain uses TRBV6-5 and TRBJ2-7; a possible D gene is TRBD2 (6 bases). CDR3 length equals 10 residues. The V end lost 8 bases, the J end lost 11 bases, and 13 bases lay between the germline ends. Looked up from germline, CDR1 is MNHEY and CDR2 is SVGAGI. In nucleotides, the CDR3 is TGTGCCAGCGGTAGGGGCGGGGAGTACTTC. This sequence encodes CASGRGGEYF.

This clonotype came up a few times. The chain carries TRBV7-8 and TRBJ2-3; 8 nucleotides align to TRBD2. V was pared by 1 base and J by 2 bases, with 17 bases of the junction left unmatched. The V gene's germline CDR1 is SGHVS and CDR2 FQNEAQ. This CDR3 region has 20 residues. The CDR3: CASSLEPPVAGSYFTDTQYF. The CDR3 bases are TGTGCCAGCAGCTTAGAACCCCCCGTAGCGGGATCTTACTTCACAGATACGCAGTATTTT.

This clonotype turned up a few times. V gene TRBV7-2 combines with J gene TRBJ2-1; no clear D gene. The germline V and J ends were trimmed by 1 base and 10 bases, with 11 bases remaining between them. Looked up from germline, CDR1 is SGHTA and CDR2 is FQGNSA. The CDR3 length is 13 residues. CDR3 residues: CASSLGASGEQFF. The CDR3 bases are TGTGCCAGCAGCTTAGGGGCCTCCGGGGAGCAGTTCTTC.

There are a few counts of this clonotype. The chain couples TRBV6-5 to TRBJ1-1; no clear D gene. Germline V gene lookup returns CDR1 MNHEY and CDR2 SVGAGI. The CDR3 length is 16 residues. Trimming cost V 3 bases and J 0 bases, with 14 bases left between them. The CDR3 sequence: CASSYADLLMNTEAFF. The CDR3 DNA reads as TGTGCCAGCAGTTATGCGGACCTATTAATGAACACTGAAGCTTTCTTT.

This clonotype was recorded at least ten times. The chain is built from TRBV24-1 and TRBJ2-1; no reliable D call. This CDR3 spans 11 amino acids. The germline CDR1 and CDR2 sequences are KGHDR and SFDVKD. V lost 0 bases and J lost 11, with 4 bases in between. CDR3 in DNA: TGTGCCACCAGTGATTTGGGAAAGCAGTTCTTC. Translated, it gives CATSDLGKQFF.

The V call is TRBV7-9, the J call TRBJ1-3, with TRBD1 as a possible D gene (5 bases). Germline CDR1 and CDR2: SEHNR and FQNEAQ (reference sequence). The ends were cut back, 1 base at V and 0 bases at J, with 7 bases in the middle. There are 15 residues in the CDR3. CDR3 DNA sequence: TGTGCCAGCAGCTTAGGGGACTACTCTGGAAACACCATATATTTT. The encoded protein is CASSLGDYSGNTIYF.

The rearrangement uses TRBV5-5 and TRBJ1-2; TRBD1 is a possible D gene (5 bases). V lost 2 bases and J lost 6, with 8 bases in between. The CDR3 covers 12 residues. Germline V lookup: CDR1 SGHKS, CDR2 YYEKEE (reference sequence). As DNA, the CDR3 is TGTGCCAGCAGCTTAGGGGTTGATGGCTACACCTTC. As protein: CASSLGVDGYTF.

This clonotype has a handful of counts. V and J are TRBV28 and TRBJ2-5, with D perhaps TRBD1 (5 bases). The CDR3 spans 14 residues. Between the trimmed V and J ends, which lost 5 bases and 5 bases, there was a span of 15 bases. Looked up from germline, CDR1 is MDHEN and CDR2 is SYDVKM. CDR3 nucleotide sequence: TGTGCCAGCAGTCCTCTTCAGGGATCGGAGACCCAGTACTTC. Its translation: CASSPLQGSETQYF.

This clonotype has a handful of counts. V gene TRBV2 combines with J gene TRBJ2-3, with D possibly called TRBD1 or TRBD2 (5 bases each). Germline V CDR1 and CDR2: SNHLY, FYNNEI. Trimming took off 8 bases at V and 6 bases at J, with 18 bases between the two ends. The CDR3 totals 14 residues. In DNA, the CDR3 is TGTGCCAGCTGGGTCCTGGGGGATGTCGATACGCAGTATTTT. Translating gives CASWVLGDVDTQYF.

This clonotype was counted ten times or more. The rearrangement links TRBV19 to TRBJ2-7; TRBD1 agrees at 8 bases. Germline V CDR1 and CDR2: LNHDA, SQIVND (reference sequence). The CDR3 is 17 residues long. The junction had 12 bases not matched to a gene; V was cut back by 3 bases and J by 2 bases. CDR3 bases: TGTGCCAGTAGTATTACCCCGGGACAGGAGGTTGCCTACGAGCAGTACTTC. It encodes CASSITPGQEVAYEQYF.

This clonotype has a handful of counts. The chain is built from TRBV29-1 and TRBJ2-7; D not resolved. CDR1 is SQVTM, CDR2 ANQGSEA, per germline. CDR3 length: 10 residues. V was shortened by 4 bases and J by 4 bases, with 5 bases between the two germline ends. CDR3 loop: CSVGGYEQYF. For the CDR3, the DNA is TGCAGCGTTGGGGGTTACGAGCAGTACTTC.

This clonotype appeared once. This rearrangement joins TRBV7-2 to TRBJ2-7; D remains ambiguous. Trimming left V 6 bases short and J 3 bases short, with 9 bases between. The germline V gene has CDR1 SGHTA and CDR2 FQGNSA. This CDR3 has 12 residues. Written as DNA, the CDR3 is TGTGCCAGCAGGCGTGGGCTCTACGAGCAGTACTTC. This translates into CASRRGLYEQYF.

This clonotype was counted ten times or more. DNA for the CDR3: TGTGCCAGCAGTGACCGGACTAGAACCTACGAGCAGTACTTC. Its protein is CASSDRTRTYEQYF. V is TRBV2 and J is TRBJ2-7, with 7 bases matching TRBD2. This CDR3 has 14 residues. V was pared by 3 bases and J by 2 bases, with 4 bases of the junction left unmatched. From germline, CDR1 is SNHLY and CDR2 FYNNEI. The variable domain in full, with the rest retrieved from reference TRBV2 and TRBJ2-7, is EPEVTQTPSHQVTQMGQEVILRCVPISNHLYFYWYRQILGQKVEFLVSFYNNEISEKSEIFDDQFSVERPDGSNFTLKIRSTKLEDSAMYFCASSDRTRTYEQYFGPGTRLTVT.

This chain connects TRBV7-9 to TRBJ2-2, with D perhaps TRBD1 (5 bases). Germline V CDR1 and CDR2: SEHNR, FQNEAQ (reference sequence). Trimming cost V 1 base and J 6 bases, with 18 bases left between them. The CDR3 consists of 17 residues. In nucleotides, the CDR3 is TGTGCCAGCAGCTTAGAAGAGTGGCAGGGAATGGCCGGGGAGCTGTTTTTT. Amino acid sequence: CASSLEEWQGMAGELFF.

The chain carries TRBV5-1 and TRBJ1-3; the D is unclear. The CDR3 extends over 17 amino acids. The V gene lost 1 base and the J gene lost 0 bases, with 14 bases spanning the gap. Germline CDR1 is SGHRS and CDR2 is YFSETQ. The CDR3 region is CASSLYGGLSSGNTIYF. DNA for the CDR3: TGCGCCAGCAGCTTGTATGGAGGACTCTCCTCTGGAAACACCATATATTTT.

This clonotype was counted at least ten times. This chain connects TRBV6-5 to TRBJ1-1, with 9 nucleotides matching TRBD1. CDR3 length: 13 amino acids. Germline CDR1 and CDR2: MNHEY and SVGAGI. The J segment lost 4 bases and the V segment lost 5 bases, leaving 2 bases of the junction unmatched. This chain's CDR3 is CASSRQGGTEAFF. DNA for the CDR3: TGTGCCAGCAGTAGACAGGGGGGCACTGAAGCTTTCTTT.